The 20 T cell receptor beta chains below were found in one sample sequenced in a study of cytomegalovirus exposure and HLA in healthy donors. 60 Vbeta and 13 Jbeta primers were used in PCR. This table comes from immunoSEQ multiplex PCR, and its TCRdb copy is limited to in-frame clones, with some not included. The top ten hold approximately 4.5% of the sample, which has approximately 160,000 clones, about 70% seen once. The sample consisted of PBMCs. These receptors were collected from a woman between 18 and 29 years old in good health and CMV-seropositive.

CDR3 DNA: TGTGCCAGCAGCTTAATCGGGACTGAAGCTTTCTTT. This gives the protein CASSLIGTEAFF. V is TRBV7-2 and J is TRBJ1-1; no definite D call. The CDR3 is made up of 12 amino acids. Trimming left V 2 bases short and J 5 bases short, with 6 bases between. CDR1 and CDR2 from the germline V gene are SGHTA and FQGNSA.

The chain employs TRBV5-1 and TRBJ2-1; TRBD2 agrees at 7 bases. This CDR3 is 13 amino acids long. Germline assignment: CDR1 SGHRS and CDR2 YFSETQ. V was clipped by 0 bases and J by 7 bases; unmatched bases: 1. The CDR3 nucleotides are TGCGCCAGCAGCTTGGTACTAGCGAATGAGCAGTTCTTC. Amino acids: CASSLVLANEQFF.

This clone was recorded a few times. This chain joins TRBV11-2 and TRBJ2-5; unclear D gene. CDR3 length equals 11 residues. Trimming cost V 0 bases and J 9 bases, with 5 bases left between them. Germline V lookup: CDR1 SGHAT, CDR2 FQNNGV. The CDR3 here is CASSLEASQYF. CDR3 nucleotide sequence: TGTGCCAGCAGCTTAGAAGCATCCCAGTACTTC.

The chain uses TRBV6-4 and TRBJ2-5; possible D gene TRBD2, 6 bases. The germline CDR1 and CDR2 sequences are MRHNA and SNTAGT. Trimming left V 10 bases short and J 4 bases short, with 13 bases between. This CDR3 has 12 amino acids. This CDR3 reads CATPGVRETQYF. The CDR3 region has the DNA TGTGCCACCCCGGGGGTTCGAGAGACCCAGTACTTC.

V gene TRBV27 combines with J gene TRBJ2-1; 7 bases fit TRBD2. CDR1 is MNHEY and CDR2 is SMNVEV in the germline V gene (reference sequence). This CDR3 spans 15 amino acids. V lost 4 bases, J lost 8 bases, and 11 bases stayed unmatched. The CDR3 nucleotides read TGTGCCAGCAGTTCGCGGGAGAGCTTTCGGGATGAGCAGTTCTTC. Translated, it gives CASSSRESFRDEQFF.

This chain connects TRBV4-1 to TRBJ1-1; no clear D. CDR1 is MGHRA, CDR2 YSYEKL, per germline. Trimming removed 1 base from V and 5 bases from J, with 14 bases in between. This CDR3 contains 15 residues. The CDR3 protein is CASSQAPRGWTEAFF. In DNA, the CDR3 is TGCGCCAGCAGCCAAGCTCCCCGGGGATGGACTGAAGCTTTCTTT.

The chain is built from TRBV27 and TRBJ1-2; TRBD1 is a possible D gene (6 bases). The germline CDR1 and CDR2 sequences are MNHEY and SMNVEV (reference sequence). The CDR3 contains 15 residues. Trimming pared 6 bases from V and 8 bases from J, leaving 22 bases between. The CDR3 spells CASRPPGQGSRGYTF. CDR3 nucleotides: TGTGCCAGCAGACCCCCGGGGCAGGGGAGTCGCGGCTACACCTTC.

The genes are TRBV18 and TRBJ2-7; maybe TRBD1 (6 bases). V was trimmed by 6 bases and J by 2 bases, leaving 14 bases between them. Germline loops: CDR1 KGHSH, CDR2 LQKENI. This CDR3 has 14 residues. The CDR3 DNA is TGTGCCAGCTCGGACCAGGGACACGCCTACGAGCAGTACTTC. Protein sequence: CASSDQGHAYEQYF.

This clone was seen only once. The V gene is TRBV5-8, the J gene TRBJ2-3, with 12 bases that match TRBD2. CDR1 and CDR2 from the germline V gene are SGHTS and YDEGEE. J gave up 2 bases and V 8 bases, and 3 bases lay outside the gene matches. The CDR3 covers 14 residues. The CDR3 region has the DNA TGTGCCAGACGACTAGCGGGAGACACAGATACGCAGTATTTT. Translated, it gives CARRLAGDTDTQYF.

The chain combines TRBV28 with TRBJ2-7, with D unresolved. This CDR3 is 14 amino acids long. V gave up 8 bases and J gave up 2 bases, with 16 bases separating them. Germline CDR1 reads MDHEN; CDR2 reads SYDVKM. CDR3 sequence: CASGSDNPAYEQYF. For the CDR3, the DNA is TGTGCCAGCGGCTCTGACAACCCCGCCTACGAGCAGTACTTC.

The J gene is TRBJ2-5, the V gene TRBV29-1, with D possibly TRBD2 on 7 matching bases. CDR3 length: 13 residues. Germline values: CDR1 SQVTM, CDR2 ANQGSEA. V lost 4 bases and J lost 2, with 11 bases in between. The CDR3 bases are TGCAGCGTTGCCAGGGGAGGGCAAGAGACCCAGTACTTC. Its translation is CSVARGGQETQYF.

The chain has TRBV4-2 and TRBJ2-5; 9 nucleotides align to TRBD2. The V segment lost 0 bases and the J segment 3 bases; nucleotides outside the gene matches: 8. The CDR3 contains 17 residues. CDR1 and CDR2 from the germline V gene are LGHNA and YNFKEQ. DNA for the CDR3: TGTGCCAGCAGCCAAGAACCCTTCGGCGGGGGGGAAGAGACCCAGTACTTC. Translating it yields CASSQEPFGGGEETQYF.

The gene calls are TRBV20-1 and TRBJ2-7; possibly TRBD1 for D (5 bases). The CDR3 consists of 11 residues. Germline V gives CDR1 DFQATT, CDR2 SNEGSKA (reference sequence). V gave up 5 bases and J gave up 3 bases, with 8 bases separating them. CDR3 protein: CSADRDYEQYF. DNA of the CDR3: TGCAGTGCTGACAGAGACTACGAGCAGTACTTC.

Details on this clone: Given the absence of the conserved phenylalanine or tryptophan at the CDR3 end, a read error is likely. CDR3 loop: CAISEGVRERYTL. DNA for the CDR3: TGTGCCATCAGTGAGGGAGTCAGGGAACGCTACACCCTC. This chain links TRBV10-3 with TRBJ1-2; D may be TRBD1 (5 bases). CDR1 is ENHRY, CDR2 SYGVKD, per germline. The CDR3 runs to 13 residues. V lost 2 bases and J 9 bases, leaving 13 bases between the germline ends.

This clone came up a few times. V is TRBV5-1 and J is TRBJ2-2, with 7 positions matching TRBD1. Unmatched junction bases numbered 2, after V lost 3 bases and J lost 6 bases. The CDR3 has 13 amino acids. CDR1 and CDR2 (germline): SGHRS, YFSETQ. As DNA, the CDR3 is TGCGCCAGCAGCTGGGGACAGCCCGGGGAGCTGTTTTTT. Encoded protein: CASSWGQPGELFF.

In DNA, the CDR3 is TGCGCCAGCAGCCAAGATCGGGCCTCGGGGTTTAGCACAGATACGCAGTATTTT. Protein sequence: CASSQDRASGFSTDTQYF. The chain combines TRBV4-3 with TRBJ2-3, with D maybe TRBD2 (5 bases). The CDR3 loop spans 18 amino acids. Trimming removed 0 bases from V and 0 bases from J, with 16 bases in between. Germline CDR1 is LGHNA and CDR2 is YSLEER.

V usage is TRBV2 and J usage is TRBJ2-3; 9 bases match TRBD1. Germline-derived CDR1 and CDR2 are SNHLY and FYNNEI. The CDR3 has 15 amino acids. V shed 2 bases and J 6 bases; nucleotides not matched to a gene: 6. The CDR3 DNA reads as TGTGCCAGCAGTGAACAGACCGGGACAGGGGATACGCAGTATTTT. This translates into CASSEQTGTGDTQYF. Full variable domain (rest looked up from reference TRBV2 and TRBJ2-3): EPEVTQTPSHQVTQMGQEVILRCVPISNHLYFYWYRQILGQKVEFLVSFYNNEISEKSEIFDDQFSVERPDGSNFTLKIRSTKLEDSAMYFCASSEQTGTGDTQYFGPGTRLTVL.

In regard to this clone: Other DNA sequences in the same sample also yield this CDR3. This chain links TRBV5-6 with TRBJ2-3; D not resolved. The ends were cut back, 0 bases at V and 4 bases at J, with 9 bases in the middle. Germline V gene sequence: CDR1 SGHDT, CDR2 YYEEEE. CDR3 length: 14 amino acids. CDR3 coding DNA: TGTGCCAGCAGCTTGGGCCACTATGCAGATACGCAGTATTTT. Amino acid sequence: CASSLGHYADTQYF.

The V gene is TRBV15, the J gene TRBJ1-5; D is unclear. Trimming took off 4 bases at V and 0 bases at J, with 10 bases between the two ends. This CDR3 has 15 residues. Germline loops: CDR1 LNHNV, CDR2 YYDKDF (reference sequence). The CDR3: CATSKDGYSNQPQHF. For the CDR3, the DNA is TGTGCCACCAGCAAAGACGGTTATAGCAATCAGCCCCAGCATTTT.

This clone was counted only a few times. V is TRBV5-4 and J is TRBJ2-3; 12 nucleotides match TRBD2. The V segment lost 3 bases and the J segment 1 base; nucleotides outside the gene matches: 3. The germline gives CDR1 SGHNT, CDR2 YYREEE (reference sequence). This CDR3 comprises 16 residues. The CDR3: CASSSRLAGGTDTQYF. The CDR3 bases are TGTGCCAGCAGCTCTAGACTAGCGGGGGGCACAGATACGCAGTATTTT.